The rows below give T cell receptor beta chains drawn from one sample of a study of T-cell reconstitution after alpha-beta-depleted transplantation in children. TCRdb re-analysed the PCR reads in MiXCR, keeping a single row per CDR3 protein. The sample yields some 15,000 distinct CDR3 sequences, approximately 5.5% seen once. The material sequenced was PBMCs, taken before TCRalphabeta/CD19-depleted stem cell transplant. These receptors were obtained from a boy younger than 18 with acute lymphoblastic leukemia, due to receive a stem cell transplant. The conserved cysteine and the conserved F or W are not part of the CDR3 here. A D gene is named only where the DNA matches it firmly.

D gene	J gene	V gene	CDR3 protein
.	TRBJ1-5	TRBV6-6	ASINPNRGGRNQPQH
TRBD1	TRBJ2-6	TRBV20-1	SATDRGSGANVLT
.	TRBJ2-2	TRBV11-2	ASSLEGTYTGELF
.	TRBJ1-6	TRBV14	ASSQEAGSPLH
.	TRBJ1-3	TRBV30	AWSVARHSGNTIY
TRBD1	TRBJ1-1	TRBV7-9	ASTADRGVTEAF
.	TRBJ2-7	TRBV10-3	AISEGTSSSYEQY
TRBD1	TRBJ2-5	TRBV11-2	ASGLTGVVETQY
TRBD1	TRBJ1-3	TRBV5-5	ASSLTGDEGNTIY
.	TRBJ2-1	TRBV11-2	ASSLDLLQGPYNEQF
TRBD1	TRBJ1-4	TRBV28	ASSGQGVTNEKLF
.	TRBJ2-3	TRBV2	ASRMGHLAWGYTDTQY
.	TRBJ2-7	TRBV6-2/TRBV6-3	ASSESIYNYEQY
.	TRBJ2-6	TRBV18	ASSPPLSGIGPGANVLT
.	TRBJ2-2	TRBV12-3/TRBV12-4	ASSSREPGELF
.	TRBJ1-2	TRBV11-3	ASSRRGDYGYT
.	TRBJ2-5	TRBV19	ASGTPSTQY
.	TRBJ1-6	TRBV28	ASSYHRDYNSPLH
.	TRBJ1-6	TRBV7-2	ASSLAGLYNSPLH
.	TRBJ1-5	TRBV6-2/TRBV6-3	ASSYSPLGSNQPQH
TRBD2	TRBJ2-1	TRBV6-7	ASSYPGLAVNEQF
TRBD1	TRBJ2-7	TRBV12-3/TRBV12-4	ASSLGQGYEQY
TRBD2	TRBJ2-1	TRBV4-3	ASSQDGGAYNEQF
TRBD1	TRBJ1-5	TRBV27	ASSLTGAQPQH